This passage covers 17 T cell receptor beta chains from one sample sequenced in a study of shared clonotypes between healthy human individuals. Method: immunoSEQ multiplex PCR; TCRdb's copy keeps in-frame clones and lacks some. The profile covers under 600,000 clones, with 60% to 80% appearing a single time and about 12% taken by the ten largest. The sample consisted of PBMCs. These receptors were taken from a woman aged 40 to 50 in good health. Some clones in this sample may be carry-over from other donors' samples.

CDR3 loop: CASSLSRGPYEQYF. The CDR3 DNA is TGTGCCAGCAGTTTGTCCAGGGGGCCCTACGAGCAGTACTTC. The rearrangement links TRBV28 to TRBJ2-7, with 8 nucleotides matching TRBD1. CDR1 and CDR2 from the germline V gene are MDHEN and SYDVKM. V gave up 3 bases and J gave up 2 bases; unmatched junction bases: 3. This CDR3 comprises 14 residues. Full variable domain (missing parts from reference TRBV28 and TRBJ2-7): DVKVTQSSRYLVKRTGEKVFLECVQDMDHENMFWYRQDPGLGLRLIYFSYDVKMKEKGDIPEGYSVSREKKERFSLILESASTNQTSMYLCASSLSRGPYEQYFGPGTRLTVT.

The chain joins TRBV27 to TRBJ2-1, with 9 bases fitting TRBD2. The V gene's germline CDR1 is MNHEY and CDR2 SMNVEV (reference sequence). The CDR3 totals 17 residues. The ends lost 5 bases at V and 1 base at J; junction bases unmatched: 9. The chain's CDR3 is CASSALFTSGSYNEQFF. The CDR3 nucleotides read TGTGCCAGCAGTGCCCTCTTCACTAGCGGGTCCTACAATGAGCAGTTCTTC.

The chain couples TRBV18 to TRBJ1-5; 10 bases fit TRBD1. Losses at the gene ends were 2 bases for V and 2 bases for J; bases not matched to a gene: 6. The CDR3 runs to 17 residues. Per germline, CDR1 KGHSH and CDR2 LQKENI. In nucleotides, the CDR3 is TGTGCCAGCTCACCAAGGGGGACAGGGGCGGGCAATCAGCCCCAGCATTTT. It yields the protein CASSPRGTGAGNQPQHF.

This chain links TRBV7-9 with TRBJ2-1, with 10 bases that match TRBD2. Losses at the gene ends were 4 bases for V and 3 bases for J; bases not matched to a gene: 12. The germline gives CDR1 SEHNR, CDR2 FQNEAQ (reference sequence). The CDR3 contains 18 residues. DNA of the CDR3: TGTGCCAGCAGCTCCCGGGCGGGGACTAGCGTCAACTACAATGAGCAGTTCTTC. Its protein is CASSSRAGTSVNYNEQFF.

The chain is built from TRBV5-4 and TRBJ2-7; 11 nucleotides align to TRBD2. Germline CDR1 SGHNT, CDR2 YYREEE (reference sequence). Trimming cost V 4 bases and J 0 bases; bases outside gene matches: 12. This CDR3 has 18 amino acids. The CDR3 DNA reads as TGTGCCAGCAGCCCCCGGTCCTCTACTAGCGGGAGCTCCTACGAGCAGTACTTC. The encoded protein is CASSPRSSTSGSSYEQYF.

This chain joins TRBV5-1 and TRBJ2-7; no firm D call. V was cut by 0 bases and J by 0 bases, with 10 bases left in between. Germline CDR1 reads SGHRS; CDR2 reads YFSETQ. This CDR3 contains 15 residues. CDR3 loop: CASSLGPGYSYEQYF. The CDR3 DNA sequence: TGCGCCAGCAGCTTGGGGCCCGGATACTCCTACGAGCAGTACTTC.

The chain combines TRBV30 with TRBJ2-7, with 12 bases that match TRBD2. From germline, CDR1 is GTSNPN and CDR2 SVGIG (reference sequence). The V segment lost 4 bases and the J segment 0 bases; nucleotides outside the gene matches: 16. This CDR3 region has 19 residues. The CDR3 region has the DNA TGTGCCTGGACGAACCCCGGACTAGCGGGAACCTACAACTCCTACGAGCAGTACTTC. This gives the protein CAWTNPGLAGTYNSYEQYF.

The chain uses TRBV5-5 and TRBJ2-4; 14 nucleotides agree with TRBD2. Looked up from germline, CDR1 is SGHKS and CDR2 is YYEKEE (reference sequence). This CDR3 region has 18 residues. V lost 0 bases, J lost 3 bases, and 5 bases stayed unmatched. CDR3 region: CASSLGPGLAGDKNIQYF. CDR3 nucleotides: TGTGCCAGCAGCTTGGGGCCGGGACTAGCGGGAGACAAAAACATTCAGTACTTC. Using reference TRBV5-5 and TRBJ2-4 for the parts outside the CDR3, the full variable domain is DAGVTQSPTHLIKTRGQQVTLRCSPISGHKSVSWYQQVLGQGPQFIFQYYEKEERGRGNFPDRFSARQFPNYSSELNVNALLLGDSALYLCASSLGPGLAGDKNIQYFGAGTRLSVL.

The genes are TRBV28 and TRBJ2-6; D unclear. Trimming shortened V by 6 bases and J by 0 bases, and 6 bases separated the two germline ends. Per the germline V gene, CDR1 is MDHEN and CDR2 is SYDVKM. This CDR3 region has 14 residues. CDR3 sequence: CASSPPSGANVLTF. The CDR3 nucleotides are TGTGCCAGCAGCCCCCCCTCTGGGGCCAACGTCCTGACTTTC.

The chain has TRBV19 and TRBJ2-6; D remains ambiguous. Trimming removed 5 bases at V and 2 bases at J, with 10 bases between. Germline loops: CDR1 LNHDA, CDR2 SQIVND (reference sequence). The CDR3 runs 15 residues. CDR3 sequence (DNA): TGTGCCAGTAGTCTGCCAGGAGCTGGGGCCAACGTCCTGACTTTC. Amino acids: CASSLPGAGANVLTF. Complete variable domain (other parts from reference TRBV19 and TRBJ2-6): DGGITQSPKYLFRKEGQNVTLSCEQNLNHDAMYWYRQDPGQGLRLIYYSQIVNDFQKGDIAEGYSVSREKKESFPLTVTSAQKNPTAFYLCASSLPGAGANVLTFGAGSRLTVL.

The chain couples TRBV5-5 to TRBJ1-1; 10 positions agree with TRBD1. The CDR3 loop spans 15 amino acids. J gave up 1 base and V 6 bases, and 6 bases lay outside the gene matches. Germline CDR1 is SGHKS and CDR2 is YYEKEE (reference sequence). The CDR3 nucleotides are TGTGCCAGCATCAAGACAGGGGGCTCGAACACTGAAGCTTTCTTT. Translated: CASIKTGGSNTEAFF. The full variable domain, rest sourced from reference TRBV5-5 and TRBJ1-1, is DAGVTQSPTHLIKTRGQQVTLRCSPISGHKSVSWYQQVLGQGPQFIFQYYEKEERGRGNFPDRFSARQFPNYSSELNVNALLLGDSALYLCASIKTGGSNTEAFFGQGTRLTVV.

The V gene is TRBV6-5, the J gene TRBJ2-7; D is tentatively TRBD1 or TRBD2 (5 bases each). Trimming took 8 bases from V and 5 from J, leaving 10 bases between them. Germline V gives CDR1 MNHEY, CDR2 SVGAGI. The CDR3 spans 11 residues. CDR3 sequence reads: CASLGTHEQYF. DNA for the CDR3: TGTGCCAGCTTAGGGACCCACGAGCAGTACTTC.

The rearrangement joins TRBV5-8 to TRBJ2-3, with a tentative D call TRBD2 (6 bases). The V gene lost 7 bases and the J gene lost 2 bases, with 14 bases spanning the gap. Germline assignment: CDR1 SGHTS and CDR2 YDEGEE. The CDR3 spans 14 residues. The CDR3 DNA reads TGTGCCAGCCTACCCCGGGACTTCACAGATACGCAGTATTTT. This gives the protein CASLPRDFTDTQYF.

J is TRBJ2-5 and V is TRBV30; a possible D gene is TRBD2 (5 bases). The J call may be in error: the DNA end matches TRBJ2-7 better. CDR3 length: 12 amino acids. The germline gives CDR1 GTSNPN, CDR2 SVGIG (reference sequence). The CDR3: CAWSTRTYEQYF. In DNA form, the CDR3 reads TGTGCCTGGAGTACTAGGACCTACGAGCAGTACTTC.

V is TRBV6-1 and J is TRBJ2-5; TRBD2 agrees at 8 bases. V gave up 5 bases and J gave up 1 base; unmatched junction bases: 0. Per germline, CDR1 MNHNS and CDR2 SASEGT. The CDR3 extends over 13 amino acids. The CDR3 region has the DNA TGTGCCAGCAGTCGGGAGGGCCAAGAGACCCAGTACTTC. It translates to CASSREGQETQYF.

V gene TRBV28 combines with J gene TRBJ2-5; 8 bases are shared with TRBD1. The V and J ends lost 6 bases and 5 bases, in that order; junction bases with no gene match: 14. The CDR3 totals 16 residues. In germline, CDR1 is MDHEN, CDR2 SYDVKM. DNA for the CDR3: TGTGCCAGCAGCTCCCGGAGCAGGGGGCTCGGGGAGACCCAGTACTTC. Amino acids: CASSSRSRGLGETQYF. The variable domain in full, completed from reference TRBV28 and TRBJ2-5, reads DVKVTQSSRYLVKRTGEKVFLECVQDMDHENMFWYRQDPGLGLRLIYFSYDVKMKEKGDIPEGYSVSREKKERFSLILESASTNQTSMYLCASSSRSRGLGETQYFGPGTRLLVL.

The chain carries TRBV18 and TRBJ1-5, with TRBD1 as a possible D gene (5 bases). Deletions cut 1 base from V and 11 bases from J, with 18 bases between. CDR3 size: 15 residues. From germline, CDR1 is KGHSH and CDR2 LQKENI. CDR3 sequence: CASSPRGGPSEAQHF. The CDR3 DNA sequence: TGTGCCAGCTCACCACGGGGGGGTCCCTCGGAGGCCCAGCATTTT.